The 8 T cell receptor beta chains below all came from one sample that was sequenced in a study of Graves' ophthalmopathy and Graves' hyperthyroidism. Amplified material comprised TCR beta CDR3 regions derived from RNA transcripts. Scientists carried out first-round RT-PCR using HTBI primers and then a second-round multiplex PCR. TCRdb independently ran MiXCR on the multiplex PCR reads; one entry per CDR3 protein. The sample includes some 360,000 distinct CDR3 sequences, roughly 17% of them seen just once. The sequenced material came from peripheral blood. The receptors stem from an adult woman with stable Graves' hyperthyroidism.

At least ten counts were recorded for this clonotype. This chain connects TRBV28 to TRBJ2-7; TRBD1 matches 9 bases. J was trimmed by 4 bases and V by 4 bases; bases with no gene match: 11. This CDR3 comprises 16 residues. CDR1 is MDHEN and CDR2 is SYDVKM in the germline V gene. The CDR3 DNA follows: TGTGCCAGCAGTTCTTTGATGGGACAGGGACAGTACGAGCAGTACTTC. It encodes CASSSLMGQGQYEQYF.

This clonotype came up a few times. The chain carries TRBV27 and TRBJ2-3, with 13 positions matching TRBD2. V gave up 5 bases and J gave up 5 bases; unmatched junction bases: 13. The germline gives CDR1 MNHEY, CDR2 SMNVEV (reference sequence). The CDR3 contains 18 residues. CDR3 sequence: CASSPYIGTSGNRDTQYF. The CDR3, as DNA: TGTGCCAGCAGTCCTTACATCGGGACTAGCGGGAATCGAGATACGCAGTATTTT.

The rearrangement uses TRBV2 and TRBJ2-2; TRBD2 might be the D (5 bases). V was cut by 7 bases and J by 7 bases, with 13 bases left in between. Germline-derived CDR1 and CDR2 are SNHLY and FYNNEI. The CDR3 loop spans 13 amino acids. The CDR3 is CASKRDEIGELFF. The CDR3 DNA reads as TGTGCCAGCAAGAGGGATGAGATCGGGGAGCTGTTTTTT.

This clonotype was observed many times. The rearrangement joins TRBV5-1 to TRBJ1-2; no definite D call. The germline gives CDR1 SGHRS, CDR2 YFSETQ. This CDR3 has 12 residues. V lost 0 bases, J lost 6 bases, and 6 bases lay in between. Written as DNA, the CDR3 is TGCGCCAGCAGCTTGGCCGAGGATGGCTACACCTTC. This encodes CASSLAEDGYTF.

This clonotype was counted ten times or more. This chain joins TRBV6-1 and TRBJ2-5; maybe TRBD1 (5 bases). The CDR3 is 12 residues long. CDR1 MNHNS and CDR2 SASEGT come from the germline V gene. The V gene lost 6 bases and the J gene lost 5 bases, with 10 bases spanning the gap. The CDR3 spells CASRTQVETQYF. Here the CDR3 DNA reads TGTGCCAGCAGGACACAGGTCGAGACCCAGTACTTC.

This clonotype was seen ten or more times. The V gene is TRBV30, the J gene TRBJ1-6, with 8 bases matching TRBD1. This CDR3 has 14 residues. Germline V gene sequence: CDR1 GTSNPN, CDR2 SVGIG (reference sequence). V lost 1 base to trimming and J lost 10 bases; unmatched junction nucleotides: 6. The chain's CDR3 is CAWSEAGGRSPLHF. The DNA for the CDR3 is TGTGCCTGGAGTGAGGCAGGGGGCAGGTCACCCCTCCACTTT. The entire variable domain, with the rest obtained from reference TRBV30 and TRBJ1-6, is as follows: SQTIHQWPATLVQPVGSPLSLECTVEGTSNPNLYWYRQAAGRGLQLLFYSVGIGQISSEVPQNLSASRPQDRQFILSSKKLLLSDSGFYLCAWSEAGGRSPLHFGNGTRLTVT.

This clonotype was counted ten times or more. The V gene is TRBV11-1, the J gene TRBJ2-7; D unresolved. The CDR3 sequence is 17 residues long. V shed 2 bases and J shed 4 bases, with 21 bases lying between them. Germline loops: CDR1 SGHAT, CDR2 FQDESV (reference sequence). The CDR3 DNA reads TGTGCCAGCAGCTTAAGGGCACCAGGCACCCGGCCGTACGAGCAGTACTTC. Amino acids: CASSLRAPGTRPYEQYF.

This clonotype has ten or more counts. The gene calls are TRBV25-1 and TRBJ2-5; 8 bases map to TRBD2. The CDR3 has 16 residues. The junction had 6 bases not matched to a gene; V was cut back by 0 bases and J by 3 bases. CDR1 MGHDK and CDR2 SYGVNS come from the germline V gene. CDR3 sequence reads: CASSEYASGRKETQYF. The CDR3 bases are TGTGCCAGCAGTGAATACGCTAGCGGGCGAAAAGAGACCCAGTACTTC.